One sample yielded the 23 T cell receptor beta chains listed below, sequenced in a study of CD8 T cells in ankylosing spondylitis. Using its own MiXCR run on the 5' RACE reads, TCRdb lists one record per CDR3 protein. Of about 120,000 distinct CDR3 sequences listed, approximately 14% are singletons. The sequencing sample was made of blood, either unsorted or a sorted T cell fraction (not recorded which). The receptors come from a female donor with ankylosing spondylitis or in good health (not recorded which).

This clonotype showed up just a few times. A read error may produce the germline difference seen at one junction end. The CDR3 sequence: CATSLLSDNEQFF. CDR3 in DNA: TGTGCCACCTCATTGTTGAGTGACAATGAGCAGTTCTTC. This rearrangement joins TRBV18 to TRBJ2-1; D is ambiguous. Germline V gives CDR1 KGHSH, CDR2 LQKENI. CDR3 length: 13 residues.

This clonotype was seen at least ten times. This chain uses TRBV12-3 or TRBV12-4 with TRBJ2-3; possible D gene TRBD2, 5 bases. The CDR3 sequence is 11 residues long. Trimming removed 7 bases from V and 4 bases from J, with 6 bases in between. The CDR3 DNA reads as TGTGCCAGCAAGAGGGCAGATACGCAGTATTTT. Translating gives CASKRADTQYF.

This rearrangement joins TRBV7-9 to TRBJ1-2; perhaps TRBD1 as D (5 bases). The CDR3 spans 17 residues. From germline, CDR1 is SEHNR and CDR2 FQNEAQ (reference sequence). The ends were cut back, 2 bases at V and 5 bases at J, with 21 bases in the middle. CDR3 sequence: CASSLRRPGPRDYGYTF. The CDR3 nucleotides are TGTGCCAGCAGCTTACGCCGACCGGGGCCCAGGGATTATGGCTACACCTTC.

In its sample, this clonotype was seen many times. Mismatch with germline at one junction end may stem from a read error. This chain uses TRBV7-7 with TRBJ2-1; TRBD2 aligns across 11 bases. The CDR3 covers 17 residues. Germline-derived CDR1 and CDR2 are SSHAT and FNYEAQ (reference sequence). The CDR3 DNA is TGTGCTAGCAGTATCACCTCCGGGACTAGCGGATACAATGAGCAGTTCTTC. This translates into CASSITSGTSGYNEQFF. Based on the CDR3 plus reference TRBV7-7 and TRBJ2-1, the full variable domain is GAGVSQSPRYKVTKRGQDVTLRCDPISSHATLYWYQQALGQGPEFLTYFNYEAQPDKSGLPSDRFSAERPEGSISTLTIQRTEQRDSAMYRCASSITSGTSGYNEQFFGPGTRLTVL.

This clonotype was seen ten or more times. The chain joins TRBV20-1 to TRBJ2-5; D perhaps matches TRBD2 (6 bases). This CDR3 contains 13 residues. Trimming took 3 bases from V and 1 from J, leaving 9 bases between them. The germline V gene has CDR1 DFQATT and CDR2 SNEGSKA (reference sequence). CDR3 amino acids: CSASGGVQETQYF. The CDR3 DNA follows: TGCAGTGCTAGCGGCGGGGTCCAAGAGACCCAGTACTTC.

The chain employs TRBV29-1 and TRBJ2-3, with 9 bases fitting TRBD1. The CDR3 is made up of 14 amino acids. The V segment lost 4 bases and the J segment 3 bases; nucleotides outside the gene matches: 5. CDR1 is SQVTM, CDR2 ANQGSEA, per germline. CDR3 sequence (DNA): TGCAGCGTTGTTAGGACAGGGGTGACAGATACGCAGTATTTT. It encodes CSVVRTGVTDTQYF.

This clonotype was observed at least ten times. This rearrangement joins TRBV4-2 to TRBJ2-3; maybe TRBD1 (5 bases). V lost 0 bases, J lost 2 bases, and 9 bases lay in between. The CDR3 loop spans 15 amino acids. Germline loops: CDR1 LGHNA, CDR2 YNFKEQ. The CDR3 bases are TGTGCCAGCAGCCAAGATAGGGGATCCACAGATACGCAGTATTTT. It encodes CASSQDRGSTDTQYF.

This clonotype was seen more than once but under ten times. The V and J genes are TRBV11-2 and TRBJ2-3; TRBD2 aligns across 12 bases. V lost 0 bases to trimming and J lost 11 bases; unmatched junction nucleotides: 6. From germline, CDR1 is SGHAT and CDR2 FQNNGV. The CDR3 sequence is 15 residues long. The CDR3 spells CASSLDALLAGGQYF. In nucleotides, the CDR3 is TGTGCCAGCAGCTTAGACGCCCTACTAGCGGGGGGGCAGTATTTT.

To note about this clonotype: A much larger clone differs from this one at a single base, so this may be a read error. V gene TRBV6-6 combines with J gene TRBJ2-7; D unresolved. The CDR3 is 10 residues long. Germline V CDR1 and CDR2: MNHNY, SVGAGI (reference sequence). For the CDR3, the DNA is TGTGCCAGGGACCGCGGCGAGCAGCACTTC. It translates to CARDRGEQHF.

This clonotype was found many times. The rearrangement joins TRBV5-1 to TRBJ2-3; possible D gene TRBD2, 5 bases. The V gene lost 4 bases and the J gene lost 2 bases, with 17 bases spanning the gap. The CDR3 covers 16 residues. CDR1 is SGHRS and CDR2 is YFSETQ in the germline V gene. CDR3 in amino acids: CASSHRTGADTDTQYF. CDR3 bases: TGCGCCAGCAGCCACCGGACTGGAGCGGACACAGATACGCAGTATTTT.

At least ten counts were recorded for this clonotype. This chain connects TRBV29-1 to TRBJ2-3; D gene uncertain. The germline V and J ends were trimmed by 4 bases and 4 bases, with 12 bases remaining between them. The CDR3 consists of 13 residues. CDR1 is SQVTM and CDR2 is ANQGSEA in the germline V gene. Here the CDR3 DNA reads TGCAGCGTTGTGTACTCACGACCAGATACGCAGTATTTT. Its protein is CSVVYSRPDTQYF.

The V gene is TRBV5-6, the J gene TRBJ1-2, with unresolved D. Trimming took 5 bases from V and 6 from J, leaving 14 bases between them. The CDR3 sequence is 13 residues long. CDR1 and CDR2 from the germline V gene are SGHDT and YYEEEE. The CDR3 is CASSDVGGNGYTF. The CDR3 DNA reads TGTGCCAGCAGTGATGTGGGAGGGAATGGCTACACCTTC. Full variable domain (missing parts from reference TRBV5-6 and TRBJ1-2): DAGVTQSPTHLIKTRGQQVTLRCSPKSGHDTVSWYQQALGQGPQFIFQYYEEEERQRGNFPDRFSGHQFPNYSSELNVNALLLGDSALYLCASSDVGGNGYTFGSGTRLTVV.

Ten or more counts support this clonotype. The chain joins TRBV3-1 to TRBJ2-2; weak D call: TRBD2 (6 bases). Between the trimmed V and J ends, which lost 4 bases and 4 bases, there was a span of 13 bases. This CDR3 comprises 15 residues. Germline CDR1 and CDR2: LGHDT and YNNKEL (reference sequence). The CDR3 is CASSRGRTTTGELFF. The CDR3 DNA follows: TGTGCCAGCAGCCGAGGACGGACTACCACCGGGGAGCTGTTTTTT.

This clonotype has a handful of counts. The gene calls are TRBV27 and TRBJ2-7; tentatively, D is TRBD2 (6 bases). The germline V and J ends were trimmed by 2 bases and 5 bases, with 13 bases remaining between them. This CDR3 has 14 residues. Looked up from germline, CDR1 is MNHEY and CDR2 is SMNVEV (reference sequence). CDR3 nucleotides: TGTGCCAGCAGTTTAGCTGGGGGGATGGACGAGCAGTACTTC. Encoded protein: CASSLAGGMDEQYF.

This clonotype showed up many times. The gene calls are TRBV19 and TRBJ2-7; D is unresolved. Germline V gene data show CDR1 as LNHDA and CDR2 as SQIVND (reference sequence). CDR3 length equals 12 residues. Trimming shortened V by 2 bases and J by 4 bases, and 6 bases separated the two germline ends. The DNA of the CDR3 is TGTGCCAGTAGTATAAACGGTTACGAGCAGTACTTC. Translating gives CASSINGYEQYF.

This clonotype was counted only a few times. This chain uses TRBV20-1 with TRBJ1-5, with D tentatively TRBD1 (5 bases). The CDR3 sequence is 16 residues long. Germline V gene lookup returns CDR1 DFQATT and CDR2 SNEGSKA (reference sequence). Trimming took off 3 bases at V and 2 bases at J, with 17 bases between the two ends. The CDR3 DNA follows: TGCAGTGCTAGCATTCCCGGGGTGGGGGGCAATCAGCCCCAGCATTTT. Encoded protein: CSASIPGVGGNQPQHF.

The chain joins TRBV27 to TRBJ2-2; possible D gene TRBD2, 6 bases. Germline CDR1 is MNHEY and CDR2 is SMNVEV (reference sequence). V gave up 4 bases and J gave up 5 bases, with 14 bases separating them. The CDR3 runs to 15 residues. The CDR3 spells CASSSAGLQTGELFF. As DNA, the CDR3 is TGTGCCAGCAGTTCAGCGGGCCTCCAGACCGGGGAGCTGTTTTTT.

This clonotype has more than one count but fewer than ten. This chain links TRBV29-1 with TRBJ2-1; D is perhaps TRBD1 (6 bases). V lost 2 bases to trimming and J lost 5 bases, with 19 bases between them. Germline V gives CDR1 SQVTM, CDR2 ANQGSEA. The CDR3 is 16 residues long. The CDR3 region has the DNA TGCAGCGTTGAAAGGGTACAGGGCTTAGGGGACAATGAGCAGTTCTTC. Its protein product is CSVERVQGLGDNEQFF.

This clonotype appeared a few times. The rearrangement links TRBV5-1 to TRBJ2-2; 8 bases are shared with TRBD1. Germline V gives CDR1 SGHRS, CDR2 YFSETQ. This CDR3 has 16 amino acids. With V trimmed by 4 bases and J by 3 bases, 8 bases remained unmatched. This CDR3 is CASSPRDRGDTGELFF. CDR3 sequence (DNA): TGCGCCAGCAGCCCAAGAGACAGGGGAGACACCGGGGAGCTGTTTTTT.

V and J are TRBV4-1 and TRBJ1-2, with a weak D call TRBD1 (5 bases). CDR1 and CDR2 from the germline V gene are MGHRA and YSYEKL. Trimming cost V 4 bases and J 3 bases, with 9 bases left between them. The CDR3 length is 13 residues. DNA for the CDR3: TGCGCCAGCAGCCTACAACAGGACTATGGCTACACCTTC. Translating gives CASSLQQDYGYTF.

The chain uses TRBV20-1 and TRBJ2-1; a weak D match, TRBD2 (5 bases). Germline values: CDR1 DFQATT, CDR2 SNEGSKA (reference sequence). The CDR3 loop spans 14 amino acids. Trimming shortened V by 6 bases and J by 0 bases, and 12 bases separated the two germline ends. CDR3 coding DNA: TGCAGTGCGCCGTCTACTAGCTCCTACAATGAGCAGTTCTTC. Protein sequence: CSAPSTSSYNEQFF.

This clonotype was counted a few times. This chain connects TRBV20-1 to TRBJ1-2; the D gene is possibly TRBD1 (6 bases). Germline V gene lookup returns CDR1 DFQATT and CDR2 SNEGSKA (reference sequence). This CDR3 contains 13 residues. The V end was cut by 3 bases, the J end by 10 bases, with 18 bases between. For the CDR3, the DNA is TGCAGTGCTAGCAGGGGACGGACTACGGACTACACCTTC. This sequence encodes CSASRGRTTDYTF.

This clonotype was counted a few times. This chain links TRBV2 with TRBJ2-1; D is unresolved. CDR1 SNHLY and CDR2 FYNNEI come from the germline V gene. CDR3 length: 12 residues. The DNA for the CDR3 is TGTGCTGGTGGGATAGGGAACAATGAGCAGTTCTTC. Translated: CAGGIGNNEQFF.